Listed here are 26 T cell receptor beta chains from one sample, sequenced in a study of identical twins. Using its own MiXCR run on the 5' RACE reads, TCRdb lists one record per CDR3 protein. The data show approximately 690,000 distinct CDR3 sequences, roughly 6.2% seen once. The specimen sequenced was naive T cells sorted from blood. These receptors originate from a man between 18 and 35 years old in good health.

This clonotype was seen at least ten times. V and J are TRBV9 and TRBJ1-1; D call uncertain. Trimming removed 4 bases from V and 4 bases from J, with 20 bases in between. The V gene's germline CDR1 is SGDLS and CDR2 YYNGEE. This CDR3 region has 16 residues. The CDR3 sequence is CASSLTPQIPTTEAFF. CDR3 coding DNA: TGTGCCAGCAGCCTTACCCCCCAAATTCCCACCACTGAAGCTTTCTTT.

Many counts were recorded for this clonotype. The rearrangement joins TRBV11-2 to TRBJ2-1, with 12 bases identical to TRBD2. Trimming cost V 0 bases and J 1 base; bases outside gene matches: 4. The CDR3 is made up of 18 amino acids. Germline lookup yields CDR1 SGHAT and CDR2 FQNNGV. Written as DNA, the CDR3 is TGTGCCAGCAGCTTAGAAGGGCTAGCGGGAGGGTCCTACAATGAGCAGTTCTTC. Translating gives CASSLEGLAGGSYNEQFF.

This clonotype was recorded many times. This rearrangement joins TRBV29-1 to TRBJ2-7; D unclear. This CDR3 has 11 residues. The V end lost 0 bases, the J end lost 3 bases, and 3 bases lay between the germline ends. The germline gives CDR1 SQVTM, CDR2 ANQGSEA. The CDR3 spells CSVEENYEQYF. The CDR3 DNA sequence: TGCAGCGTTGAAGAGAACTACGAGCAGTACTTC.

This clonotype was picked up a small number of times. V and J are TRBV12-5 and TRBJ2-6; no definite D call. This CDR3 is built from 19 residues. CDR1 LGHNT and CDR2 FRNRAP come from the germline V gene. Trimming removed 1 base from V and 0 bases from J, with 16 bases in between. For the CDR3, the DNA is TGTGCTAGTGGTTTGGACGGCCGGCAGACCCGCTCTGGGGCCAACGTCCTGACTTTC. It is translated as CASGLDGRQTRSGANVLTF.

The gene calls are TRBV12-3 or TRBV12-4 and TRBJ2-7; 7 bases match TRBD2. V trimming: 0 bases; J trimming: 2 bases; junction bases outside the gene matches: 4. The CDR3 spans 15 residues. CDR3 coding DNA: TGTGCCAGCAGTTTAGCGCGGGGGTCAACCTACGAGCAGTACTTC. As protein: CASSLARGSTYEQYF.

This clonotype was observed a handful of times. The chain recombines TRBV18 with TRBJ2-3; D is possibly TRBD1 or TRBD2 (6 bases each). V gave up 0 bases and J gave up 0 bases, with 10 bases separating them. The length of the CDR3 is 16 residues. From germline, CDR1 is KGHSH and CDR2 LQKENI. The CDR3 nucleotides read TGTGCCAGCTCACCACCAGGGGGGCCTAGCACAGATACGCAGTATTTT. Its protein is CASSPPGGPSTDTQYF. Complete variable domain (other parts from reference TRBV18 and TRBJ2-3): NAGVMQNPRHLVRRRGQEARLRCSPMKGHSHVYWYRQLPEEGLKFMVYLQKENIIDESGMPKERFSAEFPKEGPSILRIQQVVRGDSAAYFCASSPPGGPSTDTQYFGPGTRLTVL.

This chain links TRBV11-2 with TRBJ2-1; D may be TRBD1 (6 bases). Germline-derived CDR1 and CDR2 are SGHAT and FQNNGV. Trimming shortened V by 4 bases and J by 0 bases, and 10 bases separated the two germline ends. This CDR3 spans 15 amino acids. The CDR3: CASSSGQSSYNEQFF. In DNA form, the CDR3 reads TGTGCCAGCAGCTCGGGACAAAGCTCCTACAATGAGCAGTTCTTC.

This clonotype was recorded many times. The chain links TRBV5-1 to TRBJ2-1; 9 positions match TRBD2. This CDR3 region has 15 residues. CDR1 SGHRS and CDR2 YFSETQ come from the germline V gene. The V gene end was trimmed by 0 bases and the J gene end by 15 bases; junction bases not matched to a gene: 13. The CDR3 coding sequence is TGCGCCAGCAGCTTGGATGGTAGCGGGAGAAGATCGCTGTTCTTC. Its translation is CASSLDGSGRRSLFF.

The chain combines TRBV7-8 with TRBJ2-1, with D perhaps matching TRBD2 (6 bases). Per germline, CDR1 SGHVS and CDR2 FQNEAQ. The CDR3 totals 17 residues. Trimming pared 1 base from V and 1 base from J, leaving 14 bases between. The CDR3: CASSLVLGAGSYNEQFF. For the CDR3, the DNA is TGTGCCAGCAGCTTAGTACTCGGGGCGGGATCCTACAATGAGCAGTTCTTC.

This rearrangement joins TRBV14 to TRBJ2-2; D is unclear. Trimming shortened V by 1 base and J by 7 bases, and 7 bases separated the two germline ends. This CDR3 comprises 13 residues. Germline values: CDR1 SGHDN, CDR2 FVKESK. CDR3 bases: TGTGCCAGCAGCCAAGTTTTAGGCGGGGAGCTGTTTTTT. As protein: CASSQVLGGELFF.

The table lists this clonotype with a few counts. The chain uses TRBV12-3 or TRBV12-4 and TRBJ2-3; 7 nucleotides align to TRBD2. The junction had 3 bases not matched to a gene; V was cut back by 6 bases and J by 6 bases. CDR3 length: 12 amino acids. The CDR3: CASRGGDDTQYF. CDR3 in DNA: TGTGCCAGCAGGGGGGGGGATGATACGCAGTATTTT.

Many counts were recorded for this clonotype. This sequence joins TRBV9 and TRBJ2-2, with D perhaps TRBD1 or TRBD2 (5 bases each). The V and J ends lost 4 bases and 3 bases respectively, with 19 bases between them. The CDR3 covers 17 residues. Germline assignment: CDR1 SGDLS and CDR2 YYNGEE. The DNA of the CDR3 is TGTGCCAGCAGCCCGAGGGACGGAAAAAAGGACACCGGGGAGCTGTTTTTT. Translating gives CASSPRDGKKDTGELFF. The full variable domain, rest sourced from reference TRBV9 and TRBJ2-2, is DSGVTQTPKHLITATGQRVTLRCSPRSGDLSVYWYQQSLDQGLQFLIQYYNGEERAKGNILERFSAQQFPDLHSELNLSSLELGDSALYFCASSPRDGKKDTGELFFGEGSRLTVL.

This clonotype was detected ten times or more. The chain uses TRBV29-1 and TRBJ2-2, with TRBD2 as a possible D gene (6 bases). The CDR3 is made up of 14 amino acids. Per germline, CDR1 SQVTM and CDR2 ANQGSEA. With 2 bases removed from V and 1 base from J, the gap between germline ends came to 8 bases. This CDR3 reads CSVELALNTGELFF. CDR3 bases: TGCAGCGTTGAACTAGCGTTGAACACCGGGGAGCTGTTTTTT.

The chain has TRBV28 and TRBJ1-4; D might be TRBD1 (5 bases). The CDR3 has 14 amino acids. The germline CDR1 and CDR2 sequences are MDHEN and SYDVKM. The V and J ends lost 3 bases and 7 bases respectively, with 12 bases between them. The CDR3 is CASSFRGSTEKLFF. CDR3 sequence (DNA): TGTGCCAGCAGTTTTCGGGGGTCCACTGAAAAACTGTTTTTT.

This chain uses TRBV7-8 with TRBJ1-2; D not resolved. Trimming removed 1 base from V and 8 bases from J, with 11 bases in between. The V gene's germline CDR1 is SGHVS and CDR2 FQNEAQ. This CDR3 is 13 amino acids long. CDR3 region: CASSLEGLRGYTF. The CDR3 nucleotides read TGTGCCAGCAGCTTAGAAGGGCTCCGGGGCTACACCTTC.

This chain joins TRBV5-6 and TRBJ2-7; 11 nucleotides match TRBD1. Germline trimming cut 0 bases from V and 1 base from J; bases unmatched to any gene: 9. Germline CDR1 is SGHDT and CDR2 is YYEEEE. CDR3 length: 18 residues. CDR3 protein: CASSLVWDRGIGSYEQYF. The CDR3 DNA reads TGTGCCAGCAGCTTGGTATGGGACAGGGGGATCGGGTCCTACGAGCAGTACTTC.

This clonotype was observed at least ten times. The rearrangement joins TRBV29-1 to TRBJ2-3, with no clear D. Germline CDR1 SQVTM, CDR2 ANQGSEA. Trimming removed 4 bases from V and 4 bases from J, with 9 bases in between. The CDR3 totals 12 residues. The CDR3 spells CSVGSRPDTQYF. CDR3 nucleotides: TGCAGCGTTGGCAGTCGTCCAGATACGCAGTATTTT.

V usage is TRBV5-5 and J usage is TRBJ1-6; the D gene is possibly TRBD1 (5 bases). V was shortened by 2 bases and J by 3 bases, with 12 bases between the two germline ends. The CDR3 covers 16 residues. Germline-derived CDR1 and CDR2 are SGHKS and YYEKEE (reference sequence). DNA for the CDR3: TGTGCCAGCAGCTTCGGGACGGTGAACTATAATTCACCCCTCCACTTT. Amino acid sequence: CASSFGTVNYNSPLHF.

The CDR3 bases are TGTGCCATCAGTTACTCCGGTGGCGCGGGCGATGAGCAGTTCTTC. Protein: CAISYSGGAGDEQFF. This chain links TRBV10-3 with TRBJ2-1; TRBD2 is a possible D gene (5 bases). V lost 5 bases and J 8 bases, leaving 19 bases between the germline ends. Germline lookup yields CDR1 ENHRY and CDR2 SYGVKD. The CDR3 is made up of 15 amino acids.

This clonotype has at least ten counts. The gene calls are TRBV4-1 and TRBJ2-7; no definite D call. Trimming removed 0 bases from V and 3 bases from J, with 18 bases in between. Germline V lookup: CDR1 MGHRA, CDR2 YSYEKL. The CDR3 contains 17 residues. DNA for the CDR3: TGCGCCAGCAGCCAAGATAAAGGTTGGGCGTCCGACTACGAGCAGTACTTC. This sequence encodes CASSQDKGWASDYEQYF.

V is TRBV3-1 and J is TRBJ2-1, with 8 bases identical to TRBD2. Germline V gene lookup returns CDR1 LGHDT and CDR2 YNNKEL (reference sequence). This CDR3 spans 19 amino acids. V gave up 4 bases and J gave up 5 bases; unmatched junction bases: 19. As DNA, the CDR3 is TGTGCCAGCAGCCCACGTCCCAGCGGGAGAGCCCTGGATAACAATGAGCAGTTCTTC. It specifies CASSPRPSGRALDNNEQFF.

The table lists this clonotype with many counts. This chain joins TRBV29-1 and TRBJ2-5, with 8 positions matching TRBD1. Looked up from germline, CDR1 is SQVTM and CDR2 is ANQGSEA. This CDR3 region has 12 residues. Trimming took 6 bases from V and 4 from J; bases not matched to a gene: 4. The CDR3 loop is CSVAGTGETQYF. In nucleotides, the CDR3 is TGCAGCGTAGCCGGGACAGGAGAGACCCAGTACTTC.

The sample holds many counts of this clonotype. The chain recombines TRBV12-3 or TRBV12-4 with TRBJ1-3; D remains ambiguous. The CDR3 length is 12 residues. Deletions cut 7 bases from V and 6 bases from J, with 10 bases between. The CDR3 loop reads CASTPAENTIYF. CDR3 coding DNA: TGTGCCAGCACTCCAGCGGAAAACACCATATATTTT.

The rearrangement uses TRBV11-3 and TRBJ2-3; 8 bases match TRBD2. V was pared by 3 bases and J by 5 bases, with 1 base of the junction left unmatched. Per the germline V gene, CDR1 is SGHNT and CDR2 is YENEEA. The CDR3 loop spans 13 amino acids. In DNA, the CDR3 is TGTGCCAGCAGCTTCACTAGCGGAGATACGCAGTATTTT. It translates to CASSFTSGDTQYF.

This clonotype was seen only a few times. The rearrangement joins TRBV28 to TRBJ2-1; 7 nucleotides agree with TRBD1. This CDR3 has 11 amino acids. CDR1 and CDR2 (germline): MDHEN, SYDVKM. J lost 9 bases, V lost 6 bases, and 2 bases had no gene match. The CDR3 spells CASSTGVEQFF. In DNA form, the CDR3 reads TGTGCCAGCAGCACAGGGGTTGAGCAGTTCTTC.

This clonotype appeared a few times. The chain is built from TRBV4-1 and TRBJ2-2, with D maybe TRBD2 (5 bases). CDR1 and CDR2 (germline): MGHRA, YSYEKL. V gave up 3 bases and J gave up 4 bases, with 24 bases separating them. This CDR3 has 19 amino acids. This chain's CDR3 is CASSHDSLIPAAGTGELFF. The CDR3 DNA follows: TGCGCCAGCAGCCACGATTCCTTGATTCCGGCCGCGGGCACCGGGGAGCTGTTTTTT.